This T cell receptor (beta chain) is from a study of OX40 agonist ivuxolimab in advanced cancers. Germline V gene data show CDR1 as MNHEY and CDR2 as SVGAGI. The V and J ends lost 0 bases and 1 base respectively, with 9 bases between them. The CDR3 spans 15 residues. Sequencing was performed with immunoSEQ multiplex PCR; in TCRdb, only in-frame clones are kept and a portion is missing. Of around 62,000 clones in the sample, about 85% were seen once. Sequencing used CD4+ or CD8+ T cells sorted from blood, obtained in a trial of the OX40 agonist ivuxolimab. The chain combines TRBV6-5 with TRBJ1-1, with D unresolved. This sequence was found in an adult with an advanced solid tumor such as melanoma, head and neck, liver or kidney cancer. The CDR3 DNA reads TGTGCCAGCAGTTACTCGAGGCAGCAGAACACTGAAGCTTTCTTT. Translated: CASSYSRQQNTEAFF.